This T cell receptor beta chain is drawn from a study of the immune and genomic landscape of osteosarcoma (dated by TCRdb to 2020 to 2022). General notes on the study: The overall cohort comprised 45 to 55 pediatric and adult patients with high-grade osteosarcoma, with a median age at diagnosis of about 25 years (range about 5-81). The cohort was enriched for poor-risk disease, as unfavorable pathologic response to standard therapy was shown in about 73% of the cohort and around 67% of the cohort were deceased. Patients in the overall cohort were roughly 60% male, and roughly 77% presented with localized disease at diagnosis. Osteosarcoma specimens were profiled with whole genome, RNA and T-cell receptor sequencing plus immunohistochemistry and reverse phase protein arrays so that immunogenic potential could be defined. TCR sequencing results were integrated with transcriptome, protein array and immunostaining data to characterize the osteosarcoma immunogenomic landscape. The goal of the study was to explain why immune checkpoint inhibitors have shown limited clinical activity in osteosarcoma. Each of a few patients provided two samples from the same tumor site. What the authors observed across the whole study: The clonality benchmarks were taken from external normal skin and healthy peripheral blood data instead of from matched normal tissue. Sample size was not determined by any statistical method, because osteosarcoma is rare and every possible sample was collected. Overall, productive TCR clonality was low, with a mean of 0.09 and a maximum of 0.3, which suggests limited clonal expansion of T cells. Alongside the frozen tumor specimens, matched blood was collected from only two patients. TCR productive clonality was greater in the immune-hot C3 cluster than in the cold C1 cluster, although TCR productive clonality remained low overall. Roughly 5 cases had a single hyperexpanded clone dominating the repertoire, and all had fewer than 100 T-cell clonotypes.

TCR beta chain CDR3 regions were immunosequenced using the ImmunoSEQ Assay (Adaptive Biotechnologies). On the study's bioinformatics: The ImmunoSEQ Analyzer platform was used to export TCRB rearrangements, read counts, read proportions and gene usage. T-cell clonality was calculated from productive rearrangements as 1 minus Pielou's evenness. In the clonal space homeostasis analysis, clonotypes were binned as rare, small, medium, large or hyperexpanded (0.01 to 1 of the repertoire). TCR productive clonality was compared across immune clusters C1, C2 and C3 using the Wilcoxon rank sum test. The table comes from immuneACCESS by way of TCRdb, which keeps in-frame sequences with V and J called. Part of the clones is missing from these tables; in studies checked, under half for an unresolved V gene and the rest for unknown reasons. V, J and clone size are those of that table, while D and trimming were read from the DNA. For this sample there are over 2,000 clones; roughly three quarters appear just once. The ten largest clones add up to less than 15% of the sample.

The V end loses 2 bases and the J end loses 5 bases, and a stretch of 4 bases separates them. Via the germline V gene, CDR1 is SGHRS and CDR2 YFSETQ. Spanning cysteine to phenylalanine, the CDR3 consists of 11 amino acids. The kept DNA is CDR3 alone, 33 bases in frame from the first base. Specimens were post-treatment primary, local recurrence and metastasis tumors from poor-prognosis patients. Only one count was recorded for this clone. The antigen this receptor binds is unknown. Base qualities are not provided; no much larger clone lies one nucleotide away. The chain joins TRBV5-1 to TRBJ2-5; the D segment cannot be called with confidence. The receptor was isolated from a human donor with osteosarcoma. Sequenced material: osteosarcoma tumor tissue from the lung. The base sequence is TGCGCCAGCAGCTTACAGGAGACCCAGTACTTC. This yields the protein CASSLQETQYF.